A selection of T cell receptor beta chains follows, all from one sample in a study of blood T cell repertoires in COVID-19. Clones were read by immunoSEQ multiplex PCR, and TCRdb kept only the in-frame ones, dropping some. The sample gives about 55,000 clones, about nine tenths of which show up once; 14% is in the top ten. The sequencing sample was made of peripheral blood. The receptors originated from a man between 65 and 85 years old with acute or convalescent COVID-19. The conserved cysteine and the conserved F or W are not part of the CDR3 here. Fields, in order: J gene, CDR3 length, V gene, CDR3 protein.

j_call: TRBJ2-1; cdr3_length: 11; v_call: TRBV24-1; cdr3_aa: ATRDSSYNEQF
j_call: TRBJ1-1; cdr3_length: 10; v_call: TRBV12-3/TRBV12-4; cdr3_aa: ATGQPNTEAF
j_call: TRBJ2-7; cdr3_length: 15; v_call: TRBV7-2; cdr3_aa: ASSPRGLAGGPGEQY
j_call: TRBJ2-2; cdr3_length: 11; v_call: TRBV4-3; cdr3_aa: ASSSLLGGELF
j_call: TRBJ1-4; cdr3_length: 12; v_call: TRBV7-9; cdr3_aa: ASRRGQENEKLF
j_call: TRBJ1-1; cdr3_length: 10; v_call: TRBV9; cdr3_aa: ASSVVGGEAF
j_call: TRBJ2-7; cdr3_length: 9; v_call: TRBV14; cdr3_aa: ASSLGSEQY
j_call: TRBJ2-7; cdr3_length: 11; v_call: TRBV24-1; cdr3_aa: ATSALAGGEQY
j_call: TRBJ2-3; cdr3_length: 13; v_call: TRBV24-1; cdr3_aa: ATSDSAGRTDTQY
j_call: TRBJ1-5; cdr3_length: 14; v_call: TRBV21-1; cdr3_aa: ASSPQTTGGSQPQH
j_call: TRBJ2-7; cdr3_length: 13; v_call: TRBV6-6; cdr3_aa: ASSYGGVLSYEQY
j_call: TRBJ2-1; cdr3_length: 12; v_call: TRBV19; cdr3_aa: ASQRGGTYNEQF
j_call: TRBJ2-2; cdr3_length: 11; v_call: TRBV11-3; cdr3_aa: ASSLSQTGELF
j_call: TRBJ2-1; cdr3_length: 13; v_call: TRBV7-6; cdr3_aa: ASSPEGEGDNEQF